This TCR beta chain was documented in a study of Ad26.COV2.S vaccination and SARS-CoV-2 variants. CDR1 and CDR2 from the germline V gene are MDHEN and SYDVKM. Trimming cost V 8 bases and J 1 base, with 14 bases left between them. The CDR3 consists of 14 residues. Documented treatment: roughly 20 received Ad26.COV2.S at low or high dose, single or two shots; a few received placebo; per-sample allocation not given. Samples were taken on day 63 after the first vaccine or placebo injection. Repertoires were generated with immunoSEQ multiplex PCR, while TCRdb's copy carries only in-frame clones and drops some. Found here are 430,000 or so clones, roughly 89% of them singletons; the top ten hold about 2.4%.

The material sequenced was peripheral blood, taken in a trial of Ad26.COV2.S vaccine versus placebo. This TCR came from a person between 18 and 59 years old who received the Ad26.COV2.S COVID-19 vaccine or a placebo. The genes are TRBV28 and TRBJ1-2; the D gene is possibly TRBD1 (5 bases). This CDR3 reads CASLTPGNNYGYTF. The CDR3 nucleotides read TGTGCCAGCCTCACCCCAGGGAATAACTATGGCTACACCTTC.